The clone carrying this T cell receptor (beta chain) was seen a few times. Antigen unknown. Per germline, CDR1 GTSNPN and CDR2 SVGIG (reference sequence). Trimming removed 3 bases at V and 1 base at J, with 9 bases between. The CDR3 is 13 residues long. This sample stems from a study of cytomegalovirus exposure and HLA in healthy donors. As for the study in general: Falling in the Caucasian-associated ancestry cluster were 80% to 90% of approximately 400 genotyped donors. Findings of the study overall: Most TCR sequences were rare, but some public TCRs occurred in many donors. There was a cluster of highly shared sequence variants that was likely a sequencing artifact.

In nominal health when sampled, donors likely had unrecorded immune exposures nonetheless. With 60 Vbeta and 13 Jbeta primers, the PCR was carried out. Method: immunoSEQ multiplex PCR; TCRdb's copy keeps in-frame clones and lacks some. The sample carries roughly 120,000 clones, around 77% recorded once. The sequence derives from a woman in her twenties or thirties in good health and CMV-seropositive. The chain has TRBV30 and TRBJ1-2, with D possibly TRBD1 on 5 matching bases. The sequenced sample was PBMCs. CDR3 in DNA: TGTGCCTGGAGCTTAGACAGTAACTATGGCTACACCTTC. It specifies CAWSLDSNYGYTF.